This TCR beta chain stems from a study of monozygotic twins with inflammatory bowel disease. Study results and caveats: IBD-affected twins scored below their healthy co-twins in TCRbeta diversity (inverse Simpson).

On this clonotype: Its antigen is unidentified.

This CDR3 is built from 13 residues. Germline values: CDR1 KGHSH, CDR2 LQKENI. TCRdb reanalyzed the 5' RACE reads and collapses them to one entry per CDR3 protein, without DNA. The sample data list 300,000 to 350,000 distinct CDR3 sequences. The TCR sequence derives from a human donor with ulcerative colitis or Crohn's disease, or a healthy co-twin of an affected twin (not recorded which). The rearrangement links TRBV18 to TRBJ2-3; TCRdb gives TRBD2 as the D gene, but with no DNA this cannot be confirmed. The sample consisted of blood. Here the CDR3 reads CASSQAGADTQYF.